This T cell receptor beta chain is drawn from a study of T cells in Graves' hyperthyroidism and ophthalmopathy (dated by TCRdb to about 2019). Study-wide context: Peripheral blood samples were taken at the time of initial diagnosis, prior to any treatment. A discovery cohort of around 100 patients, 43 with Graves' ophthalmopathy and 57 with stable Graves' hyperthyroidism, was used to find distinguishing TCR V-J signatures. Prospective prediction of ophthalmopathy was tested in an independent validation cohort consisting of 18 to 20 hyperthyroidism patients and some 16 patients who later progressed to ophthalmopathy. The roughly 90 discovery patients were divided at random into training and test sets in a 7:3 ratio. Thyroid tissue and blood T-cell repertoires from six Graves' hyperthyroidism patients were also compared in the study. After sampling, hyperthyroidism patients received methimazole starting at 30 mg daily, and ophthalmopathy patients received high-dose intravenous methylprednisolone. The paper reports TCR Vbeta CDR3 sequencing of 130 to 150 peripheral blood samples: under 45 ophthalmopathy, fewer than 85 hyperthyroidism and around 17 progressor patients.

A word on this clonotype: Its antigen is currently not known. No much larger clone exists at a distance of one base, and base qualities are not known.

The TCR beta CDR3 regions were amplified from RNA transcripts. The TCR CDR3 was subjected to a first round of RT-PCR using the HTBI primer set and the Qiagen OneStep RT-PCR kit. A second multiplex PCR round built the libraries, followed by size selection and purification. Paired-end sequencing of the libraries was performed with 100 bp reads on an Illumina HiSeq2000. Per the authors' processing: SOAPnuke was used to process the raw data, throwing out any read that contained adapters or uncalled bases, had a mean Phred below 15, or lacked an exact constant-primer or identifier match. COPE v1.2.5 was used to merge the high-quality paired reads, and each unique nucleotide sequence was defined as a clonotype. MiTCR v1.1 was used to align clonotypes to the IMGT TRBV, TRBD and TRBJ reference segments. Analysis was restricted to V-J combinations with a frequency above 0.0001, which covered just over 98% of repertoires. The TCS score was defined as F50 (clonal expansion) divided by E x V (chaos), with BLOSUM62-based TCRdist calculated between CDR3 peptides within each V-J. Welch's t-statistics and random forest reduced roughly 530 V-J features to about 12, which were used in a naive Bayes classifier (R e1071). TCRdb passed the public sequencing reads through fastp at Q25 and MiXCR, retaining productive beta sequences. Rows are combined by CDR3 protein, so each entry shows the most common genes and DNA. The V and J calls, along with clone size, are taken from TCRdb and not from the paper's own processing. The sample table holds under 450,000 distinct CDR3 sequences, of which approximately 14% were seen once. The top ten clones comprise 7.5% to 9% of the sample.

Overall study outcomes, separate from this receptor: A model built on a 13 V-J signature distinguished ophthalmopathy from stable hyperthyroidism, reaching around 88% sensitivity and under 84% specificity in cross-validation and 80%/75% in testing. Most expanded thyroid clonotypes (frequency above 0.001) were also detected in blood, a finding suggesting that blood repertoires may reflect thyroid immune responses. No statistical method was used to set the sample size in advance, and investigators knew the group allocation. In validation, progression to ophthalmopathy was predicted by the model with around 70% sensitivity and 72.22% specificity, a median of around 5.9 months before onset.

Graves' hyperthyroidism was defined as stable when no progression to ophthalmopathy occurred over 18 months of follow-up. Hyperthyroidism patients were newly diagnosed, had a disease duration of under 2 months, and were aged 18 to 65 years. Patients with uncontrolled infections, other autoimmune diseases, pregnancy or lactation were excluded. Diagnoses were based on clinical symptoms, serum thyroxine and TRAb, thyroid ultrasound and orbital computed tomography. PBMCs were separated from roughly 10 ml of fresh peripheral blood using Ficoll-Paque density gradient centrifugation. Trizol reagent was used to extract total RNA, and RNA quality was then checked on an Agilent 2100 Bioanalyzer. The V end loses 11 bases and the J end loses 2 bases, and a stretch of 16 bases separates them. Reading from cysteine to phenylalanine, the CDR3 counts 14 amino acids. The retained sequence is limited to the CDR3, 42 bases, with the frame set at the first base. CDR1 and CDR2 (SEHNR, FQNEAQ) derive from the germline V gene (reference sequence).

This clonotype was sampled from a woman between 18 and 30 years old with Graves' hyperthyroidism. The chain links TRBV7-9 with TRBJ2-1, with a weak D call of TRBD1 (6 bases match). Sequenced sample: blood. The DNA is TGTGCCCGCGGCGCAGGGGATACCTACAATGAGCAGTTCTTC. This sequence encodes CARGAGDTYNEQFF.